The rows below give T cell receptor beta chains drawn from one sample of a study of blood T cell repertoires in COVID-19. The protocol was immunoSEQ multiplex PCR, while the TCRdb copy is restricted to in-frame clones and leaves out a portion. Here the sample spans about 240,000 clones, more than 70% being singletons. Sequencing was performed on peripheral blood. The receptors were sampled from a woman between 40 and 55 years old who had recovered from COVID-19. Each CDR3 is given with its conserved first and last residue. Each record gives: V gene, D gene, clone size, J gene, CDR3 protein, CDR3 DNA. D genes are given only for firm matches. Clone sizes are given selectively: once, few, many, or a class where the clone is expanded.

TRBV10-2	TRBD2	NA	TRBJ2-3	CASRTPGLAATDTQYF	TGCGCCAGCAGAACCCCGGGACTAGCGGCGACAGATACGCAGTATTTT
TRBV6-5	NA	once	TRBJ2-1	CASSYSAQDEQFF	TGTGCCAGCAGTTACTCGGCCCAGGATGAGCAGTTCTTC
TRBV2	TRBD1	NA	TRBJ1-5	CASGGQPNQPQHF	TGTGCCAGCGGGGGACAGCCCAATCAGCCCCAGCATTTT
TRBV19	NA	NA	TRBJ1-4	CASSYRRGEKLFF	TGTGCCAGTAGTTACCGACGAGGGGAAAAACTGTTTTTT
TRBV9	NA	NA	TRBJ2-6	CASSVLGANVLTF	TGTGCCAGCAGCGTTCTGGGGGCCAACGTCCTGACTTTC
TRBV30	NA	once	TRBJ2-7	CAWSVGGAEQYF	TGTGCCTGGAGTGTAGGAGGGGCCGAGCAGTACTTC
TRBV9	TRBD1	NA	TRBJ2-2	CAATTGVQGELFF	TGTGCCGCCACAACAGGGGTCCAGGGGGAGCTGTTTTTT
TRBV18	TRBD1	NA	TRBJ2-7	CASSPGTGSGYEQYF	TGTGCCAGCTCCCCCGGGACAGGGTCGGGCTACGAGCAGTACTTC
TRBV11-3	TRBD2	NA	TRBJ2-1	CASSLPPWTSGSNEQFF	TGTGCCAGCAGCTTACCCCCTTGGACTAGCGGGTCCAATGAGCAGTTCTTC
TRBV18	TRBD2	NA	TRBJ2-7	CASSPTGLAVYEQYF	TGTGCCAGCTCACCAACAGGACTAGCGGTCTACGAGCAGTACTTC
TRBV24-1	TRBD1	many	TRBJ1-2	CATSPRTGGSYGYTF	TGTGCCACCAGTCCACGGACAGGGGGCTCCTATGGCTACACCTTC
TRBV7-8	TRBD2	once	TRBJ2-7	CASSLGPAGEVYEQYF	TGTGCCAGCAGCTTAGGCCCAGCGGGAGAGGTCTACGAGCAGTACTTC
TRBV20-1	TRBD2	NA	TRBJ2-4	CSASGSGRAQYF	TGCAGTGCTAGTGGTAGCGGGAGGGCCCAGTACTTC
TRBV10-2	TRBD1	NA	TRBJ2-7	CASSDLGGHEQYF	TGCGCCAGCAGTGATTTAGGGGGCCACGAGCAGTACTTC
TRBV24-1	TRBD1	NA	TRBJ2-7	CATSDRTGTGRDEQYF	TGTGCCACCAGTGACCGAACCGGGACAGGGAGGGACGAGCAGTACTTC
TRBV4-1	TRBD2	NA	TRBJ2-1	CASSQGGLAERGEQFF	TGCGCCAGCAGCCAAGGGGGACTAGCGGAACGCGGTGAGCAGTTCTTC
TRBV9	NA	NA	TRBJ2-4	CASSPGGTHIQYF	TGTGCCAGCAGCCCTGGGGGGACTCACATTCAGTACTTC
TRBV18	TRBD1	NA	TRBJ2-7	CASSPGQDYEQYF	TGTGCCAGCTCACCGGGACAGGACTACGAGCAGTACTTC
TRBV3-1/TRBV3-2	TRBD1	NA	TRBJ1-3	CASSQDRAGGVGNTIYF	TGTGCCAGCAGCCAAGATCGGGCAGGGGGAGTCGGAAACACCATATATTTT
TRBV9	TRBD2	NA	TRBJ2-3	CASSPVGSGIQTDTQYF	TGTGCCAGCAGCCCCGTTGGTAGCGGGATTCAGACAGATACGCAGTATTTT
TRBV7-9	NA	once	TRBJ1-6	CASSLYGSSYNSPLHF	TGTGCCAGCAGCTTATACGGGAGCTCCTATAATTCACCCCTCCACTTT
TRBV7-3	NA	once	TRBJ1-1	CASSPSGVRAFF	TGTGCCAGCAGCCCCTCCGGGGTCCGGGCTTTCTTT
TRBV6-2/TRBV6-3	TRBD2	NA	TRBJ2-7	CASSWLAGEGDEQYF	TGTGCCAGCAGTTGGCTAGCGGGCGAGGGGGACGAGCAGTACTTC
TRBV25-1	NA	NA	TRBJ1-1	CATAAGGRGFF	TGTGCCACCGCGGCGGGCGGTAGAGGTTTCTTT
TRBV6-4	TRBD1	NA	TRBJ2-3	CASSGGQGGTDTQYF	TGTGCCAGCAGTGGCGGACAGGGTGGCACAGATACGCAGTATTTT
TRBV20-1	NA	NA	TRBJ2-7	CSARVREQYF	TGCAGTGCTAGAGTCCGGGAGCAGTACTTC
TRBV4-1	NA	NA	TRBJ1-5	CASSPEWGQPQHF	TGCGCCAGCAGCCCCGAGTGGGGCCAGCCCCAGCATTTT
TRBV7-7	TRBD2	once	TRBJ2-2	CASSQAGVGTGELFF	TGTGCTAGCAGCCAAGCGGGAGTAGGCACCGGGGAGCTGTTTTTT
TRBV7-2	NA	NA	TRBJ1-1	CASSLGGWAEAFF	TGTGCCAGCAGCTTAGGCGGATGGGCTGAAGCTTTCTTT